These 10 T cell receptor beta chains share one sample of origin, sequenced in a study of T cells after yellow fever vaccination. Each CDR3 protein is one row after TCRdb ran MiXCR on the 5' RACE reads. The sample records about 130,000 distinct CDR3 sequences, about 8.2% being singletons. The specimen was CD8+ T cells sorted from PBMCs, collected on the day of the yellow fever booster vaccination. All receptors come from a young man who received the YFV17D yellow fever vaccine.

V and J are TRBV3-2 and TRBJ2-1; the table's D call of TRBD1 was not tested on the DNA. TRBV3-2 is annotated as a pseudogene. The CDR3 covers 13 residues. CDR3 coding DNA: TGTGCCAGCAGCCAAGGCAGGGTGGTTGAGCAGTTCTTC. Translated: CASSQGRVVEQFF.

This chain connects TRBV19 to TRBJ2-3, with D hard to call. The CDR3 is made up of 12 amino acids. Looked up from germline, CDR1 is LNHDA and CDR2 is SQIVND (reference sequence). V was shortened by 3 bases and J by 5 bases, with 6 bases between the two germline ends. The CDR3 coding sequence is TGTGCCAGTAGTATGGGCATAGATACGCAGTATTTT. This sequence encodes CASSMGIDTQYF.

The V call is TRBV7-9, the J call TRBJ1-2, with 8 bases lining up with TRBD1. V lost 5 bases, J lost 4 bases, and 3 bases stayed unmatched. The germline V gene has CDR1 SEHNR and CDR2 FQNEAQ (reference sequence). The CDR3 contains 13 residues. The CDR3 DNA sequence: TGTGCCAGCAGCACTACAGGGGGCTATGGCTACACCTTC. Translating it yields CASSTTGGYGYTF.

The CDR3 DNA sequence: TGTGCCAGCAGTTTCGGACAGGGGATTTCCTATGGCTACACCTTC. It codes for CASSFGQGISYGYTF. The chain recombines TRBV6-5 with TRBJ1-2; 9 bases line up with TRBD1. V shed 4 bases, J shed 4 bases, and the junction held 7 bases outside the gene matches. CDR1 and CDR2 from the germline V gene are MNHEY and SVGAGI. This CDR3 has 15 residues.

This clonotype appeared many times. The chain recombines TRBV5-1 with TRBJ1-1; TRBD1 might be the D (6 bases). The V end lost 4 bases, the J end lost 1 base, and 11 bases lay between the germline ends. CDR1 SGHRS and CDR2 YFSETQ come from the germline V gene. This CDR3 spans 14 amino acids. The CDR3 DNA is TGCGCCAGCAGCCCCAGGGGAGGGAACACTGAAGCTTTCTTT. This translates into CASSPRGGNTEAFF.

This clonotype has just a few counts. The chain employs TRBV4-3 and TRBJ2-1; TRBD2 might be the D (6 bases). CDR3 length equals 16 residues. Germline assignment: CDR1 LGHNA and CDR2 YSLEER. V lost 4 bases, J lost 7 bases, and 20 bases lay in between. In DNA, the CDR3 is TGCGCCAGCAGCCGCGGTGGGCTAGCGTCTTTGAATGAGCAGTTCTTC. Its translation is CASSRGGLASLNEQFF.

This clonotype was counted only a few times. This rearrangement joins TRBV12-3 or TRBV12-4 to TRBJ1-2; TRBD1 aligns across 10 bases. V trimming: 6 bases; J trimming: 7 bases; junction bases outside the gene matches: 8. This CDR3 spans 14 amino acids. CDR3 residues: CASSPGTGVLGYTF. CDR3 sequence (DNA): TGTGCCAGCAGCCCCGGGACAGGGGTGCTTGGCTACACCTTC.

This clonotype was counted between two and nine times. The V call is TRBV6-5, the J call TRBJ2-7; 10 bases line up with TRBD1. This CDR3 has 14 residues. Trimming at V came to 3 bases and at J to 6 bases, leaving 5 bases not matched to a gene. From germline, CDR1 is MNHEY and CDR2 SVGAGI. CDR3 DNA sequence: TGTGCCAGCAGTTATGGGACAGGGGCCCTCGAGCAGTACTTC. Its translation is CASSYGTGALEQYF.

V and J are TRBV18 and TRBJ2-2; possible D gene TRBD2, 5 bases. Looked up from germline, CDR1 is KGHSH and CDR2 is LQKENI. CDR3 length equals 12 residues. The germline V and J ends were trimmed by 2 bases and 10 bases, with 8 bases remaining between them. The chain's CDR3 is CASSPNGEELFF. In DNA, the CDR3 is TGTGCCAGCTCACCAAACGGGGAGGAGCTGTTTTTT.

This clonotype was seen only a few times. The rearrangement links TRBV4-1 to TRBJ1-2; TRBD1 is a possible D gene (5 bases). Trimming pared 3 bases from V and 4 bases from J, leaving 21 bases between. CDR1 and CDR2 (germline): MGHRA, YSYEKL. The CDR3 runs 17 residues. The DNA for the CDR3 is TGCGCCAGCAGCCAGCTGGATTCGTCGGGACCGCTCTATGGCTACACCTTC. This encodes CASSQLDSSGPLYGYTF.